The entry below gives a single T cell receptor (beta chain) sequence along with its context. Other DNA sequences of this sample code for an identical CDR3. The sample originates from a study of blood T cell repertoires in COVID-19. Turning to the study itself: Italy, Spain and the United States were the sources of the convalescent and acute COVID-19 samples. PBMCs, B-cell-depleted T cells, or T cells provided the cDNA or gDNA that made up the material.

Unmatched junction bases numbered 2, after V lost 4 bases and J lost 2 bases. CDR1 and CDR2 (germline): LGHDT, YNNKEL (reference sequence). This CDR3 is built from 14 residues. Original data processing: From reference gene primer amplification, estimates of nucleated cell counts were derived. Method: immunoSEQ multiplex PCR; TCRdb's copy keeps in-frame clones and lacks some. V, J and clone size were drawn from that table, and D and trimming were deduced from the DNA. The table shows 150,000 to 200,000 clones, with nearly 80% occurring only once. The chain couples TRBV3-1 (or the pseudogene TRBV3-2) to TRBJ1-5, with 7 nucleotides matching TRBD1. The receptor was derived from an elderly woman with acute or convalescent COVID-19. Sequencing was done on a sample of peripheral blood. CDR3 nucleotides: TGTGCCAGCAGCCTTGGACAGGGCAATCAGCCCCAGCATTTT. It codes for CASSLGQGNQPQHF.